Presented here are 5 T cell receptor beta chains from one specimen sequenced in a study of cytomegalovirus exposure and HLA in healthy donors. The table came from immunoSEQ multiplex PCR; TCRdb's copy has only in-frame clones and leaves some out. The table lists 150,000 to 200,000 clones, roughly nine tenths of them singletons. The sample comprised PBMCs. The receptors were gathered from a woman in her 30s in good health and CMV-seronegative.

The gene calls are TRBV5-1 and TRBJ2-1; the match to TRBD2 covers 8 bases. Germline loops: CDR1 SGHRS, CDR2 YFSETQ. This CDR3 is 16 amino acids long. The V gene end was trimmed by 3 bases and the J gene end by 7 bases; junction bases not matched to a gene: 12. In DNA, the CDR3 is TGCGCCAGCAGCTCCTCGGTGCGGGAGGTCCGTAATGAGCAGTTCTTC. Translated: CASSSSVREVRNEQFF.

The rearrangement joins TRBV11-1 to TRBJ2-1; no firm D call. This CDR3 is 14 amino acids long. V gave up 1 base and J gave up 8 bases, with 12 bases separating them. Germline CDR1 and CDR2: SGHAT and FQDESV (reference sequence). CDR3 in DNA: TGTGCCAGCAGCTTAGTTTTAGTTCCCGATGAGCAGTTCTTC. Translating it yields CASSLVLVPDEQFF.

V usage is TRBV5-4 and J usage is TRBJ2-3; TRBD2 matches 12 bases. Germline trimming cut 2 bases from V and 4 bases from J; bases unmatched to any gene: 11. The length of the CDR3 is 18 residues. CDR1 is SGHNT, CDR2 YYREEE, per germline (reference sequence). The CDR3 reads CASSFRTSGASGADTQYF. CDR3 DNA sequence: TGTGCCAGCAGCTTCAGGACTAGCGGGGCCTCAGGCGCAGATACGCAGTATTTT.

V usage is TRBV6-5 and J usage is TRBJ2-5; 8 bases are a match to TRBD2. Germline CDR1 MNHEY, CDR2 SVGAGI. This CDR3 has 13 amino acids. The J segment lost 2 bases and the V segment lost 6 bases, leaving 2 bases of the junction unmatched. The chain's CDR3 is CASRGTRQETQYF. The CDR3 nucleotides read TGTGCCAGCAGGGGGACTAGGCAAGAGACCCAGTACTTC.

This clone was detected only once. The chain is built from TRBV30 and TRBJ2-7, with 10 bases matching TRBD2. The germline CDR1 and CDR2 sequences are GTSNPN and SVGIG (reference sequence). The CDR3 totals 14 residues. V lost 3 bases and J lost 4; bases outside the gene matches: 6. The CDR3 DNA follows: TGTGCCTGGAGAAAAGCGGGAGGGCCTTACGAGCAGTACTTC. Protein product: CAWRKAGGPYEQYF.